One and the same sample provided the 15 T cell receptor beta chains below, sequenced in a study of chemoradiotherapy in HPV16-positive cancers. Using immunoSEQ multiplex PCR, the repertoire was profiled, and TCRdb retains in-frame clones only, with some absent. The table records 9,900 or so clones, around 83% of them present only once. The specimen comprised tumor tissue, sampled from a patient who underwent chemoradiotherapy. Every receptor here comes from a human donor with HPV-associated anogenital cancer.

This clone was recorded a few times. CDR3 residues: CASSPNWGDIPYGYTF. CDR3 coding DNA: TGTGCCAGCAGCCCTAATTGGGGGGACATTCCCTATGGCTACACCTTC. V and J are TRBV9 and TRBJ1-2; TRBD1 is a possible D gene (6 bases). The CDR3 runs to 16 residues. Germline loops: CDR1 SGDLS, CDR2 YYNGEE. The V end lost 4 bases, the J end lost 4 bases, and 20 bases lay between the germline ends.

The J gene is TRBJ1-2, the V gene TRBV2; D possibly corresponds to TRBD1 (5 bases). The V end was cut by 2 bases, the J end by 4 bases, with 5 bases between. The CDR3 length is 12 residues. Germline CDR1 is SNHLY and CDR2 is FYNNEI. CDR3 bases: TGTGCCAGCAGTGAAAGGGGCTATGGCTACACCTTC. Translating it yields CASSERGYGYTF.

This clone was detected once. V and J are TRBV28 and TRBJ1-1; perhaps TRBD1 as D (5 bases). Per the germline V gene, CDR1 is MDHEN and CDR2 is SYDVKM. The CDR3 is 11 residues long. The V gene lost 3 bases and the J gene lost 8 bases, with 7 bases spanning the gap. The CDR3 coding sequence is TGTGCCAGCAGTTTCAGGGAAGAAGCTTTCTTT. This encodes CASSFREEAFF.

This clone appeared a few times. The J gene is TRBJ2-4, the V gene TRBV9; perhaps D is TRBD1 or TRBD2 (5 bases each). Per the germline V gene, CDR1 is SGDLS and CDR2 is YYNGEE. The CDR3 covers 14 residues. Trimming removed 1 base from V and 6 bases from J, with 11 bases in between. The CDR3 bases are TGTGCCAGCAGCGTAACCGGGACGGGAAACATTCAGTACTTC. Translated, it gives CASSVTGTGNIQYF.

As DNA, the CDR3 is TGTGCCAGCTCAAAGAGCGGGGGGGCTAGCTTCAATGAGCAGTTCTTC. Translated, it gives CASSKSGGASFNEQFF. This chain uses TRBV18 with TRBJ2-1, with TRBD2 matching over 10 bases. Germline V lookup: CDR1 KGHSH, CDR2 LQKENI. V shed 5 bases, J shed 6 bases, and the junction held 10 bases outside the gene matches. The CDR3 has 16 residues. Drawing the rest from reference TRBV18 and TRBJ2-1, the complete variable domain is NAGVMQNPRHLVRRRGQEARLRCSPMKGHSHVYWYRQLPEEGLKFMVYLQKENIIDESGMPKERFSAEFPKEGPSILRIQQVVRGDSAAYFCASSKSGGASFNEQFFGPGTRLTVL.

In this sample, this clone turned up once. The chain couples TRBV5-1 to TRBJ2-5, with 9 bases lining up with TRBD1. The J call may not be correct, given that the DNA end is closer to TRBJ2-7. The CDR3 runs to 15 residues. Germline values: CDR1 SGHRS, CDR2 YFSETQ. In nucleotides, the CDR3 is TGCGCCAGCAGTCCTTCCCTAACAGGGGGCGGCGAGCAGTACTTC. Translated, it gives CASSPSLTGGGEQYF.

This rearrangement joins TRBV5-5 to TRBJ1-2; D is unresolved. Germline V gene lookup returns CDR1 SGHKS and CDR2 YYEKEE (reference sequence). The length of the CDR3 is 15 residues. Trimming left V 0 bases short and J 1 base short, with 10 bases between. Here the CDR3 reads CASSLDDRRNYGYTF. The CDR3 DNA is TGTGCCAGCAGCTTGGATGACCGGCGTAACTATGGCTACACCTTC.

V and J are TRBV7-9 and TRBJ1-2; D remains ambiguous. CDR3 length: 12 residues. Germline lookup yields CDR1 SEHNR and CDR2 FQNEAQ (reference sequence). V lost 5 bases and J 8 bases, leaving 12 bases between the germline ends. The CDR3 DNA reads TGTGCCAGCAGCCACCCCGGGGAGGGCTACACCTTC. Amino acid sequence: CASSHPGEGYTF.

This clone was observed a single time. This chain links TRBV28 with TRBJ2-2, with 7 positions matching TRBD2. The CDR3 totals 15 residues. CDR1 is MDHEN, CDR2 SYDVKM, per germline. Germline trimming cut 3 bases from V and 1 base from J; bases unmatched to any gene: 2. This CDR3 reads CASSLSSGNTGELFF. In DNA form, the CDR3 reads TGTGCCAGCAGTTTGTCTAGCGGGAACACCGGGGAGCTGTTTTTT.

J is TRBJ2-1 and V is TRBV10-1, with unresolved D. There are 16 residues in the CDR3. With 1 base removed from V and 3 bases from J, the gap between germline ends came to 13 bases. Germline CDR1 is WNHNN and CDR2 is SYGVQD (reference sequence). The CDR3 here is CASSEFVTDDYNEQFF. DNA of the CDR3: TGCGCCAGCAGTGAGTTCGTAACAGACGACTACAATGAGCAGTTCTTC.

The gene calls are TRBV30 and TRBJ2-2, with a possible D match to TRBD1 (6 bases). CDR3 length: 12 amino acids. Germline V CDR1 and CDR2: GTSNPN, SVGIG (reference sequence). Trimming removed 7 bases from V and 7 bases from J, with 13 bases in between. The CDR3 DNA follows: TGTGCCTTTAACAGGGATGGCGGGGAGCTGTTTTTT. Protein product: CAFNRDGGELFF.

The rearrangement joins TRBV20-1 to TRBJ1-1, with D perhaps TRBD1 (6 bases). The CDR3 runs 11 residues. V was cut by 6 bases and J by 5 bases, with 10 bases left in between. Germline CDR1 DFQATT, CDR2 SNEGSKA (reference sequence). The CDR3 protein is CSATGQTEAFF. The CDR3 DNA reads TGCAGTGCCACGGGACAAACTGAAGCTTTCTTT.

The rearrangement uses TRBV28 and TRBJ1-2; D gene uncertain. Deletions cut 1 base from V and 7 bases from J, with 4 bases between. CDR1 MDHEN and CDR2 SYDVKM come from the germline V gene. There are 11 residues in the CDR3. CDR3 loop: CASSLYGGYTF. The CDR3 DNA sequence: TGTGCCAGCAGTTTATACGGTGGCTACACCTTC.

V is TRBV11-2 and J is TRBJ2-1, with TRBD2 matching over 8 bases. The CDR3 is made up of 15 amino acids. J lost 12 bases, V lost 5 bases, and 15 bases had no gene match. From germline, CDR1 is SGHAT and CDR2 FQNNGV. As DNA, the CDR3 is TGTGCCAGCAGCCCCCGAAGTAGCGGGGCCACTGGGCAGTTCTTC. Protein: CASSPRSSGATGQFF.

The rearrangement uses TRBV21-1 and TRBJ1-1. TRBV21-1 is a listed pseudogene. The CDR3 sequence is 14 residues long. This CDR3 reads CASSQGLGNPEAFF. CDR3 DNA sequence: TGTGCCAGCAGCCAAGGACTGGGAAACCCTGAAGCTTTCTTT.